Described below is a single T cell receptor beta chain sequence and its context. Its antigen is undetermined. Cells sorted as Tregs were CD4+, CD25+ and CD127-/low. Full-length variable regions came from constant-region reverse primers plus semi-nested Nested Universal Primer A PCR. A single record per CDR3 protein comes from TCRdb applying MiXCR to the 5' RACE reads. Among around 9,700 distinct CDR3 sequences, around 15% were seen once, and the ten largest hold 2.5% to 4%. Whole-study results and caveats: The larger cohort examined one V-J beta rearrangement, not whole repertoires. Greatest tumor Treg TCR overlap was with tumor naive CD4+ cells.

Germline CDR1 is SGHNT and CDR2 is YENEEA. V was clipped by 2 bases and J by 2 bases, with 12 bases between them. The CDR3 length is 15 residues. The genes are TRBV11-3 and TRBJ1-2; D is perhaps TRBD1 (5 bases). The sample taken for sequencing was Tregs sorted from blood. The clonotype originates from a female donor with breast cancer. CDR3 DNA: TGTGCCAGCAGCTTACGGGGGACGGGGAACTATGGCTACACCTTC. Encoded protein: CASSLRGTGNYGYTF.